This T cell receptor (beta chain) was recovered during a study of cytomegalovirus exposure and HLA in healthy donors. Study as a whole: The 120 or so validation repertoires used a platform that matched the one used for the 666 first-cohort repertoires, as a later analysis reported.

Study-level points and caveats: In vitro work confirmed that three CMV-associated chains recognize CMV antigens.

Repertoires were generated with immunoSEQ multiplex PCR, while TCRdb's copy carries only in-frame clones and drops some. This table has 150,000 to 200,000 clones, approximately 84% appearing once. Per germline, CDR1 GTSNPN and CDR2 SVGIG (reference sequence). Trimming removed 2 bases from V and 3 bases from J, with 14 bases in between. CDR3 length equals 15 residues. For this clone: Its antigen is not known.

Sequences were obtained from PBMCs. The TCR was taken from a man aged 30 to 39 in good health and CMV-seropositive. The chain combines TRBV30 with TRBJ1-5; the D gene is possibly TRBD1 (5 bases). The CDR3 DNA reads TGTGCCTGGAGTCCGGGCGGGGGTACCAATCAGCCCCAGCATTTT. This codes for CAWSPGGGTNQPQHF. The complete variable domain, with remaining parts taken from reference TRBV30 and TRBJ1-5, reads SQTIHQWPATLVQPVGSPLSLECTVEGTSNPNLYWYRQAAGRGLQLLFYSVGIGQISSEVPQNLSASRPQDRQFILSSKKLLLSDSGFYLCAWSPGGGTNQPQHFGDGTRLSIL.